There are many counts of the clone carrying this T cell receptor beta chain. Its antigen remains unidentified. Some clones are missing from TCRdb's copy, which holds only in-frame ones; the method was immunoSEQ multiplex PCR. This repertoire lists approximately 24,000 clones without singletons; approximately 6.3% sits in the top ten. CDR3 size: 13 residues. Trimming stripped 0 bases from V and 6 bases from J, with 12 bases between. Germline V gene sequence: CDR1 GTSNPN, CDR2 SVGIG (reference sequence). This specimen comes from a study of T cells after posttransplantation cyclophosphamide. The study, taken as a whole, reports: Recipient CMV seropositivity and CMV reactivation strongly tracked TRB clonality.

The related graft donor's blood sample was taken on the day of bone marrow donation. Material for sequencing was PBMCs. The source of this sequence is a woman aged 55-70 years in good health, CMV-negative, and a related stem cell transplant donor. The rearrangement uses TRBV30 and TRBJ2-7; the D gene is possibly TRBD2 (6 bases). CDR3 sequence: CAWSVKTGGEQYF. The CDR3 region has the DNA TGTGCCTGGAGTGTAAAGACCGGGGGCGAGCAGTACTTC.